This entry describes one T cell receptor (beta chain). The antigen remains undetermined. These data belong to a study of beta chain features in type 1 diabetes. Study-wide results and caveats: Across all four CD4+ subsets, people with type 1 diabetes showed modestly shorter TCRB CDR3s. Overrepresentation of cells with high TCR expression could result from cDNA sequencing. Junctions at VDJ sites from type 1 diabetes patients had fewer insertions and more deletions.

Cells sorted by CD45RO/CCR7/CD25/CD127/CD95/CD27 comprised CD4+ naive, central memory, regulatory and stem cell-like memory cells. Once sorted, every population was more than 98% pure. The entirety of the isolated RNA underwent reverse transcription, so expressed TCRB transcripts were sequenced. Produced via immunoSEQ multiplex PCR; TCRdb's table is partial and in-frame only. The sample yields about 230,000 clones, about a sixth seen once. V lost 6 bases and J lost 4, with 9 bases in between. The CDR3 contains 12 residues. Germline loops: CDR1 ENHRY, CDR2 SYGVKD. The clonotype was recovered from a man aged 25 to 40 with type 1 diabetes. The V gene is TRBV10-3, the J gene TRBJ1-1, with D unresolved. The sequencing input was naive CD4+ T cells from blood. The CDR3 DNA sequence: TGTGCCATCAGGGACTCGGGCACTGAAGCTTTCTTT. Protein: CAIRDSGTEAFF.